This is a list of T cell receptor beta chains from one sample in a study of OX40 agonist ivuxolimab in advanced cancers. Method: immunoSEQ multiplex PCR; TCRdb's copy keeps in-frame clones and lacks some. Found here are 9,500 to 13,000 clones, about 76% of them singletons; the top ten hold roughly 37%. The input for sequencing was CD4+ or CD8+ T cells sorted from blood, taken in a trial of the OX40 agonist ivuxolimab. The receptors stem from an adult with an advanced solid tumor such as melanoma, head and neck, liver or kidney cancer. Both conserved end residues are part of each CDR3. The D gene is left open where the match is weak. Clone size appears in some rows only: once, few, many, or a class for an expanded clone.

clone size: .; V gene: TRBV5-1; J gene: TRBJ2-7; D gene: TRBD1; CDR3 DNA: TGCGCCAGCAGCTTCATACCCGGGACAGGGGGATCCTACGAGCAGTACTTC; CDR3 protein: CASSFIPGTGGSYEQYF
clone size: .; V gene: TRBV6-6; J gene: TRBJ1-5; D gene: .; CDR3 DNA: TGTGCCAGCAGCGGCGGGGGGAAGCCCCAGCATTTT; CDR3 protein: CASSGGGKPQHF
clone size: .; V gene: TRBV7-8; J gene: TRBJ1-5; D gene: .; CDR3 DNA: TGTGCCAGCAGCTCCGATCTCTATAGCAATCAGCCCCAGCATTTT; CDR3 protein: CASSSDLYSNQPQHF
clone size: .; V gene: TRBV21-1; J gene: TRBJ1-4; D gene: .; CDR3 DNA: TGTGCCAGCAGAACATTCTGCTACAAGGTGCATAATGAAAAACTGTTTTTT; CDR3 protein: CASRTFCYKVHNEKLFF
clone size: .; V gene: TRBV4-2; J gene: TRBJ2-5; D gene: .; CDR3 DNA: TGTGCCAGCAGCCAAGGGGAACTGTCCGGAGAGACCCAGTACTTC; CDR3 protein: CASSQGELSGETQYF
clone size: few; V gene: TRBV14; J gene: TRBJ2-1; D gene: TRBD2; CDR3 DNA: TGTGCCAGCAGCCCGCTAGCGGGTGGGAACAATGAGCAGTTCTTC; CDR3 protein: CASSPLAGGNNEQFF
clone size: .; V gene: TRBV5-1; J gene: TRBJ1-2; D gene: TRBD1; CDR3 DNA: TGCGCCAGCAGCTGGGGGGACAGCCCCTATGGCTACACCTTC; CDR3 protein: CASSWGDSPYGYTF
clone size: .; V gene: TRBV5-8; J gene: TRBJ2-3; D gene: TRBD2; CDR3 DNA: TGTGCCAGCAGCTTTTTTAGCGGGAGAGATACGCAGTATTTT; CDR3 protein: CASSFFSGRDTQYF
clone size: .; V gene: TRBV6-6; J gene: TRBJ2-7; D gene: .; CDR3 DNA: TGTGCCAGCAGTCTCGGGTGGTACGAGCAGTACTTC; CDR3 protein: CASSLGWYEQYF
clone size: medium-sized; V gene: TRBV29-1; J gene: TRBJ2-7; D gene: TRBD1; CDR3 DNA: TGCAGCGTTGAGGGACAGGCCCCCTACGAGCAGTACTTC; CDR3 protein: CSVEGQAPYEQYF
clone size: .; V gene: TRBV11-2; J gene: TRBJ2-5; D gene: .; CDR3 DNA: TGTGCCAGCAGCTTAGCCTGGACGGCCCAAGAGACCCAGTACTTC; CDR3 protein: CASSLAWTAQETQYF
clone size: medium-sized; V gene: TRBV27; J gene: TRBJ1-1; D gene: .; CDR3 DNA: TGTGCCAGCAGGGAGTGGGGGGCGAACACTGAAGCTTTCTTT; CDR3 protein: CASREWGANTEAFF
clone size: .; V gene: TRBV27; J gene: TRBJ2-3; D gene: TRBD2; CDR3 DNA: TGTGCCAGCAGTAATAGAAGCGGGAGATTTCCCCCAGATACGCAGTATTTT; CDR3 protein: CASSNRSGRFPPDTQYF
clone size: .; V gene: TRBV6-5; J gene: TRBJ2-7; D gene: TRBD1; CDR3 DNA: TGTGCCAGCAGTTACTCCAGACAGGGGGGCGACGAGCAGTACTTC; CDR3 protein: CASSYSRQGGDEQYF
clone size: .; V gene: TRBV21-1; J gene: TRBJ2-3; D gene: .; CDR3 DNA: TGTGCCAGCAGCAAAGTCAAGGGCACAGATACGCAGTATTTT; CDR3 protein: CASSKVKGTDTQYF
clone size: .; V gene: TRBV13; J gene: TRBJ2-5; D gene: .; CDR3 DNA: TGTGCCAGCAGCCCCGCCAGTCAAGAGACCCAGTACTTC; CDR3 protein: CASSPASQETQYF
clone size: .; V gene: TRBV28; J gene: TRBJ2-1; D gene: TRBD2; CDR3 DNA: TGTGCCAGCAGCATAGTCTTAGCGGGAGTCGACAATGAGCAGTTCTTC; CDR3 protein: CASSIVLAGVDNEQFF
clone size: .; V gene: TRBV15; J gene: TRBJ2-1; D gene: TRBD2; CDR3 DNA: TGTGCCACCAGCAGAGATGGTAGTAGCGGGACTTCCTACAATGAGCAGTTCTTC; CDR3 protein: CATSRDGSSGTSYNEQFF
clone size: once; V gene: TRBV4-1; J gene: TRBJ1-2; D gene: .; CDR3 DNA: TGCGCCAGCAGCCACGAACTAGGGGTGGCCTCTGGCTACACCTTC; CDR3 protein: CASSHELGVASGYTF
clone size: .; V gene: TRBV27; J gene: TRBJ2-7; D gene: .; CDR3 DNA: TGTGCCAGCAGCCCCAGGGGCCCTTACGAGCAGTACTTC; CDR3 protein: CASSPRGPYEQYF
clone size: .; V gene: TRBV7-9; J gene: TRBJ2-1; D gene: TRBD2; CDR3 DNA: TGTGCCAGCAGCCCCCGGGAGGGGAGGAGCTCCTACAATGAGCAGTTCTTC; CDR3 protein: CASSPREGRSSYNEQFF
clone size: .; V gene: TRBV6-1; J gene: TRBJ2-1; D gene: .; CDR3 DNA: TGTGCCAGCAATCAGAACTCCTACAATGAGCAGTTCTTC; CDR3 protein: CASNQNSYNEQFF
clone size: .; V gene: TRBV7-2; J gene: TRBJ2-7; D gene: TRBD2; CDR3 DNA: TGTGCCAGCAGCTTAACATGGCTAGCGGGAGGGAAGGAGCAGTACTTC; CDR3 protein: CASSLTWLAGGKEQYF
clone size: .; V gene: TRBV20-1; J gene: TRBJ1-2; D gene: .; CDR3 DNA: TGCAGTGCTAGACGGCAGGATGGCTACACCTTC; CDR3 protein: CSARRQDGYTF
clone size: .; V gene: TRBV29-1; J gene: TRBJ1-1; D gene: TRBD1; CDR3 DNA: TGCAGCGTTGAGAGGGGACAGGGATGGAACACTGAAGCTTTCTTT; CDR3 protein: CSVERGQGWNTEAFF
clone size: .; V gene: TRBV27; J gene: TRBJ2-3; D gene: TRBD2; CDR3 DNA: TGTGCCAGCACCTATAGCGGGAGGGCCGGAGATACGCAGTATTTT; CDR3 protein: CASTYSGRAGDTQYF
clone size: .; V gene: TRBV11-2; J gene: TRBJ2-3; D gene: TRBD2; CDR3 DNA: TGTGCCAGCAGCACTAGCGGGATGACAGATACGCAGTATTTT; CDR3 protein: CASSTSGMTDTQYF
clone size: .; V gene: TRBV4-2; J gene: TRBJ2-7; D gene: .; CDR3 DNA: TGTGCCAGCAGCCAGGAACTAGCCCCCCAATCCTACGAGCAGTACTTC; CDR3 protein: CASSQELAPQSYEQYF
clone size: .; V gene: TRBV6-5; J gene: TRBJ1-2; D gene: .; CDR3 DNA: TGTGCCAGCAGTTATCAGGGAGGGAGGTATGGCTACACCTTC; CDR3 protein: CASSYQGGRYGYTF